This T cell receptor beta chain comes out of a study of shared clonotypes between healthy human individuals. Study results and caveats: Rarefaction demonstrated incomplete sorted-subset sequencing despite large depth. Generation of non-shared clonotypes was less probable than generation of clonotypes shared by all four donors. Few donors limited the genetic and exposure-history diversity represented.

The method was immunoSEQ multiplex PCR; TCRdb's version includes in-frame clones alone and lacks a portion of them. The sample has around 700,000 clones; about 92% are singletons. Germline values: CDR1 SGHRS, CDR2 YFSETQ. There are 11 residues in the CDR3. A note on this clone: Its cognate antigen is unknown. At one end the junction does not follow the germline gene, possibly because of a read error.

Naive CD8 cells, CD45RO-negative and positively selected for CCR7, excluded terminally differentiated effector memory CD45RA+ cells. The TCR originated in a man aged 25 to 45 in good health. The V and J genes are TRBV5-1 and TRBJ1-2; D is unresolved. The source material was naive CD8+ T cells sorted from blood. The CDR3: CASSLGWDFGF. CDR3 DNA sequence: TGCGCCAGCAGCTTGGGGTGGGATTTCGGCTTC.